These T cell receptor beta chains were read from a single sample in a study of T cell responses to AZD1222 COVID-19 vaccine. The table came from immunoSEQ multiplex PCR; TCRdb's copy has only in-frame clones and leaves some out. The sample has 110,000 to 150,000 clones, around 90% seen once. Sample: peripheral blood, taken on day 0 of AZD1222 vaccination. The receptors stem from an adult in good health. Each CDR3 is given with its conserved first and last residue. A D gene is named only where the DNA matches it firmly. Where a row states a size, it is once, few, many or the class of an expanded clone; other rows omit it.

J gene,V gene,clone size,D gene,CDR3 DNA,CDR3 protein
TRBJ2-3,TRBV5-1,once,TRBD2,TGCGCCAGCAGCTTGGCCTATAGCGGGAGCACAGATACGCAGTATTTT,CASSLAYSGSTDTQYF
TRBJ1-4,TRBV2,.,TRBD1,TGTGCCAGCAGTCCCGGGACAGGGGAAATGACTAATGAAAAACTGTTTTTT,CASSPGTGEMTNEKLFF
TRBJ2-3,TRBV7-2,.,.,TGTGCCAGCAGCGTGACCGCGACGCGAGATACGCAGTATTTT,CASSVTATRDTQYF
TRBJ2-2,TRBV5-1,.,TRBD2,TGCGCCAGCAGCCCACTAGCGGGAGGGAACACCGGGGAGCTGTTTTTT,CASSPLAGGNTGELFF
TRBJ1-5,TRBV19,.,.,TGTGCCAGTGCACATGGGGGTAGCAATCAGCCCCAGCATTTT,CASAHGGSNQPQHF
TRBJ1-1,TRBV7-9,.,.,TGTGCCAGCAGCTTAGTACAGGGCAGGACTGAAGCTTTCTTT,CASSLVQGRTEAFF
TRBJ1-4,TRBV28,once,.,TGTGCCAGCAGTACCGCTCTGGTGGCTAATGAAAAACTGTTTTTT,CASSTALVANEKLFF
TRBJ1-1,TRBV30,.,TRBD1,TGTGCCTGGAGTAGGACAGGGGAGGGTGGAGCTTTCTTT,CAWSRTGEGGAFF
TRBJ2-1,TRBV12-3/TRBV12-4,.,.,TGTGCCAGTCAGGGGGAGGGCCGAAATGAGCAGTTCTTC,CASQGEGRNEQFF
TRBJ2-1,TRBV5-6,.,TRBD1,TGTGCCAGCAACCCCTTCAGGGGGCAAGGGGAGCAGTTCTTC,CASNPFRGQGEQFF
TRBJ2-1,TRBV5-1,.,TRBD2,TGCGCCAGCTCTGCTGGGAGGGCCTCTGGAAATGAGCAGTTCTTC,CASSAGRASGNEQFF
TRBJ2-7,TRBV11-2,.,TRBD2,TGTGCCAGCAGCGCCCCGGGACGCCGGACTAGCGGTAAAACGGTTAAGTACTTC,CASSAPGRRTSGKTVKYF
TRBJ2-1,TRBV18,.,TRBD2,TGTGCCAGCTCACGAGCCAACGTAGCGGGGAAGCAGTTCTTC,CASSRANVAGKQFF
TRBJ1-5,TRBV19,.,TRBD1,TGTGCCAGTAGTATTGGGACAGGGAACCAGCCCCAGCATTTT,CASSIGTGNQPQHF
TRBJ1-1,TRBV6-2/TRBV6-3,.,.,TGTGCCAGCAGTTACTCGTCAATCATCAACACTGAAGCTTTCTTT,CASSYSSIINTEAFF
TRBJ1-5,TRBV27,.,.,TGTGCCAGCAGTTTAGGGACTAGCAATCAGCCCCAGCATTTT,CASSLGTSNQPQHF
TRBJ2-3,TRBV18,.,TRBD2,TGTGCCAGCTCACCAGGGTCACTAGCGGGAGGAGATACGCAGTATTTT,CASSPGSLAGGDTQYF
TRBJ2-3,TRBV27,.,TRBD1,TGTGCCAGCAACTCCGTAACCGGGACAGACTACACAGATACGCAGTATTTT,CASNSVTGTDYTDTQYF
TRBJ1-3,TRBV6-6,.,.,TGTGCCAGCAGTTACGACGTAGGGTCGTCTGGAAACACCATATATTTT,CASSYDVGSSGNTIYF
TRBJ1-6,TRBV19,.,.,TGTGCCAGTACGACGCAGTATAATTCACCCCTCCACTTT,CASTTQYNSPLHF
TRBJ1-1,TRBV2,few,TRBD1,TGTGCCAGCAGGCCAGGGGGAAACAGGGCCGATGAAGCTTTCTTT,CASRPGGNRADEAFF
TRBJ1-5,TRBV27,.,.,TGTGCCAGCAGTTTGTACAGGTGGAGCAATCAGCCCCAGCATTTT,CASSLYRWSNQPQHF
TRBJ1-4,TRBV21-1,.,.,TGTGCCAGCAGCAAAGCTAGGGCAGGGGCAACTAATGAAAAACTGTTTTTT,CASSKARAGATNEKLFF
TRBJ2-7,TRBV28,.,.,TGTGCCAGCACCCTGACAGGAGACCCCTACGAGCAGTACTTC,CASTLTGDPYEQYF
TRBJ1-2,TRBV18,.,TRBD1,TGTGCCAGCTCACCGACGGGACAGGGGGTCTATGGCTACACCTTC,CASSPTGQGVYGYTF
TRBJ1-2,TRBV30,.,.,TGTGCCTGGAGGGGCCCCGGAACAAACTATGGCTACACCTTC,CAWRGPGTNYGYTF
TRBJ1-2,TRBV3-1/TRBV3-2,.,.,TGTGCCAGCAGCCCTGGGACCTTCTATGGCTACACCTTC,CASSPGTFYGYTF
TRBJ2-1,TRBV12-5,.,.,TGTGCTAGTGGTTTGGTACTAGGGGGCAGGGGGGAAGTCAATGAGCAGTTCTTC,CASGLVLGGRGEVNEQFF
TRBJ1-2,TRBV3-1/TRBV3-2,.,.,TGTGCCAGCAGCCAAGAAGGCTCAGGGTGGGGCTACACCTTC,CASSQEGSGWGYTF
TRBJ1-4,TRBV29-1,.,.,TGCAGCGTTCGTCCCCTCGGCCGCCAAAAACTGTTTTTT,CSVRPLGRQKLFF
TRBJ2-2,TRBV7-2,.,.,TGTGCCAGCAGCTTCAGGGTGAGGGTCACCGGGGAGCTGTTTTTT,CASSFRVRVTGELFF
TRBJ1-2,TRBV6-5,.,.,TGTGCCAGCAGTTACCTTTGGCAGGGACATGGCTACACCTTC,CASSYLWQGHGYTF
TRBJ2-7,TRBV3-1/TRBV3-2,.,TRBD1,TGTGCCAGCAGCCAAGATAGAGGACAGGGATTCTACGAGCAGTACTTC,CASSQDRGQGFYEQYF
TRBJ2-1,TRBV28,.,TRBD2,TGTGCCAGCAGTCAAACTTCCCTAGCGGGAAACGAGCAGTTCTTC,CASSQTSLAGNEQFF
TRBJ2-7,TRBV5-5,.,TRBD1,TGTGCCAGCAGCTTGGGGTCAGGGGGATACGAGCAGTACTTC,CASSLGSGGYEQYF
TRBJ2-1,TRBV6-1,once,TRBD2,TGTGCCAGCAGTGAAGTCGGTATAGCGGGAGACAATGAGCAGTTCTTC,CASSEVGIAGDNEQFF
TRBJ2-1,TRBV10-3,.,TRBD1,TGTGCCACCCGACAGGGCTCCTACAATGAGCAGTTCTTC,CATRQGSYNEQFF
TRBJ2-7,TRBV3-1/TRBV3-2,.,.,TGTGCCAGCAGCCAAGGTGGGCTAGTATCCGAGCAGTACTTC,CASSQGGLVSEQYF
TRBJ1-5,TRBV5-6,.,TRBD1,TGTGCCAGCAGCTTCGGGACAGGCGCTAATCAGCCCCAGCATTTT,CASSFGTGANQPQHF
TRBJ2-5,TRBV4-1,.,.,TGCGCCAGCAGCCAATCCGTTGGAGGGGTCCAAGAGACCCAGTACTTC,CASSQSVGGVQETQYF
TRBJ1-2,TRBV10-2,.,TRBD1,TGCGCCATCCTCCGGGACAGGGCTACATTAAACTATGGCTACACCTTC,CAILRDRATLNYGYTF
TRBJ1-2,TRBV5-1,.,.,TGCGCCAGCAGCCCGGACAGCACCTATGGCTACACCTTC,CASSPDSTYGYTF
TRBJ2-7,TRBV5-1,.,.,TGCGCCAGCAGCTTGAACAGGGTACCGGAGCAGTACTTC,CASSLNRVPEQYF
TRBJ2-7,TRBV15,once,TRBD1,TGTGCCACCAGCAGAGGGGACAGCCCCGTAGTTGAGCAGTACTTC,CATSRGDSPVVEQYF
TRBJ1-5,TRBV27,.,TRBD1,TGTGCCAGCAGCCCCGCTGGGACAGCCAATCAGCCCCAGCATTTT,CASSPAGTANQPQHF
TRBJ1-1,TRBV7-9,.,.,TGTGCCAGCAGCTCCCGGGCTCCACCCGATGAAGCTTTCTTT,CASSSRAPPDEAFF
TRBJ2-7,TRBV5-6,.,TRBD1,TGTGCCAGCAGCTCGAACAGGGGGCGGGCGGGCTCCTACGAGCAGTACTTC,CASSSNRGRAGSYEQYF
TRBJ1-1,TRBV6-5,.,.,TGTGCCAGCAGTTACGGCAGGGGTAACACTGAAGCTTTCTTT,CASSYGRGNTEAFF
TRBJ1-2,TRBV27,.,.,TGTGCCAGCAGTTTTAAGAAAAACTATGGCTACACCTTC,CASSFKKNYGYTF
TRBJ1-2,TRBV6-6,.,TRBD1,TGTGCCAGCAGTCAAAGGGACAGGGTCTATGGCTACACCTTC,CASSQRDRVYGYTF
TRBJ2-7,TRBV5-1,.,TRBD1,TGCGCCAGCAGCAGGGACAGCTACGAGCAGTACTTC,CASSRDSYEQYF
TRBJ1-2,TRBV19,.,.,TGTGCCAGTAGTATAGGAGGGGCAGGCTATGGCTACACCTTC,CASSIGGAGYGYTF
TRBJ1-6,TRBV30,.,.,TGTGCCTGGACTCCCTCCTATAATTCACCCCTCCACTTT,CAWTPSYNSPLHF
TRBJ1-1,TRBV9,.,.,TGTGCCAGCAGCATTCACCAGGGGCCGTACACTGAAGCTTTCTTT,CASSIHQGPYTEAFF